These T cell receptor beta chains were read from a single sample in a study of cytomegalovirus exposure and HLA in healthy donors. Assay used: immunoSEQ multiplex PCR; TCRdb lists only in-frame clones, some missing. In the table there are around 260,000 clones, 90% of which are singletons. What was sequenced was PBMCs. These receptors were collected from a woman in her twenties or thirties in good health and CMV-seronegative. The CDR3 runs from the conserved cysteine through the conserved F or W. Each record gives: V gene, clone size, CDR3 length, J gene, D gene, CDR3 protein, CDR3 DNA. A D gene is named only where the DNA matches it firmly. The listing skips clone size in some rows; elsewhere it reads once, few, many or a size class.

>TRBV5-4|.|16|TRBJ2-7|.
CASSWNAPRAPGQQYF
TGTGCCAGCAGCTGGAACGCTCCCAGGGCTCCGGGGCAGCAGTACTTC
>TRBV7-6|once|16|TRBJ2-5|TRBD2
CASSLVLAGAGETQYF
TGTGCCAGCAGCTTAGTCCTAGCGGGAGCAGGGGAGACCCAGTACTTC
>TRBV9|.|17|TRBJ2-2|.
CASSVAVSGSNTGELFF
TGTGCCAGCAGCGTAGCGGTTTCCGGGAGTAACACCGGGGAGCTGTTTTTT
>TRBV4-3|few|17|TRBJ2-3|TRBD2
CASSPSGRKVGTDTQYF
TGCGCCAGCAGCCCTAGCGGGAGGAAGGTGGGCACAGATACGCAGTATTTT
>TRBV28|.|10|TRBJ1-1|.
CASRSGQAFF
TGTGCCAGCCGCTCGGGACAAGCTTTCTTT
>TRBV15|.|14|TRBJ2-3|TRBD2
CATRGGRFTDTQYF
TGTGCCACCCGCGGGGGGCGTTTCACAGATACGCAGTATTTT
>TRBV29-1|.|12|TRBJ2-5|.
CSVGSAGKTQYF
TGCAGCGTTGGGAGCGCCGGGAAGACCCAGTACTTC
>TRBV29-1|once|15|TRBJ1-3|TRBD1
CSVARDSGFSATIYF
TGCAGCGTTGCCCGGGACAGCGGATTTTCGGCCACCATATATTTT
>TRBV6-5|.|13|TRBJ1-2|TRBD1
CASSTGQNYGYTF
TGTGCCAGCAGTACGGGACAGAACTATGGCTACACCTTC
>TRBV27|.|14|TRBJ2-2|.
CARDRNFGTGELFF
TGTGCCAGGGACAGAAATTTTGGGACCGGGGAGCTGTTTTTT
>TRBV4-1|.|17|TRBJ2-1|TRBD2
CASSQDRAGGSHNEQFF
TGCGCCAGCAGCCAAGATCGGGCGGGAGGGTCCCACAATGAGCAGTTCTTC
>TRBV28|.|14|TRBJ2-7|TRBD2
CASKTSGSNYEQYF
TGTGCCAGCAAGACTAGCGGGAGTAATTACGAGCAGTACTTC
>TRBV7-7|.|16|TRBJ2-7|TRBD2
CASSLGSGRGAYEQYF
TGTGCCAGCAGCTTAGGAAGCGGGAGGGGGGCCTACGAGCAGTACTTC
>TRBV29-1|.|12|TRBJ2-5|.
CSVVLDQETQYF
TGCAGCGTTGTGTTAGACCAAGAGACCCAGTACTTC
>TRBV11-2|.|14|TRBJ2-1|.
CASSLDPGADEQFF
TGTGCCAGCAGCTTAGATCCGGGGGCAGATGAGCAGTTCTTC
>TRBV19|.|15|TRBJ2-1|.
CASSTLPGLETEQFF
TGTGCCAGTAGTACCCTCCCCGGACTGGAAACAGAGCAGTTCTTC
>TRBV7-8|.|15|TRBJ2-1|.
CASSFRENSYNEQFF
TGTGCCAGCAGCTTCCGGGAGAACTCCTACAATGAGCAGTTCTTC
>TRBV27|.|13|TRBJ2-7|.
CASSAGTDYEQYF
TGTGCCAGCTCCGCCGGGACTGACTACGAGCAGTACTTC
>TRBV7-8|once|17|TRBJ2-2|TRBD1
CASSLVGQGANTGELFF
TGTGCCAGCAGCTTAGTGGGGCAGGGGGCGAACACCGGGGAGCTGTTTTTT
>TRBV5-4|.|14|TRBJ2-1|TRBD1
CATKTGTVLNEQFF
TGTGCCACTAAAACCGGGACAGTTCTCAATGAGCAGTTCTTC
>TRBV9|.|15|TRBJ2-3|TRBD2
CASSVEGLHTDTQYF
TGTGCCAGCAGCGTAGAGGGACTACATACAGATACGCAGTATTTT
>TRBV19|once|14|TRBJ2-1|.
CASSITSSYNEQFF
TGTGCCAGTAGCATCACCTCTAGCTACAATGAGCAGTTCTTC
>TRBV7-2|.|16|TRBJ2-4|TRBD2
CASSPPLAGAKNIQYF
TGTGCCAGCAGCCCACCTTTAGCGGGAGCCAAAAACATTCAGTACTTC
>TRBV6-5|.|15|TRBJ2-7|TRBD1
CASSGPGQGAYEQYF
TGTGCCAGCAGTGGGCCGGGACAGGGGGCTTACGAGCAGTACTTC
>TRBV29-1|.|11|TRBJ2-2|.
CSVLRIGELFF
TGCAGCGTTCTTAGGATTGGGGAGCTGTTTTTT
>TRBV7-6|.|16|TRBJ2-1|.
CASSLGPPVTGNEQFF
TGTGCCAGCAGCTTAGGACCACCGGTCACTGGCAATGAGCAGTTCTTC
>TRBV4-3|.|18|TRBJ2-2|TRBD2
CASSQERTLAGGSGELFF
TGCGCCAGCAGCCAAGAAAGGACACTAGCGGGAGGGTCCGGGGAGCTGTTTTTT
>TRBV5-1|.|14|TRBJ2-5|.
CASSPRGVAETQYF
TGCGCCAGCAGCCCCCGCGGGGTTGCAGAGACCCAGTACTTC
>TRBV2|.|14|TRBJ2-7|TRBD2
CASRSVAGGPEQYF
TGTGCCAGCAGGTCGGTAGCGGGAGGGCCCGAGCAGTACTTC
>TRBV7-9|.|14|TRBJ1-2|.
CASSLESVFGGYTF
TGTGCCAGCAGCTTAGAATCAGTTTTTGGTGGCTACACCTTC
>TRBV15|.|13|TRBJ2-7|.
CATSTGTSYEQYF
TGTGCCACCAGCACGGGGACATCGTACGAGCAGTACTTC
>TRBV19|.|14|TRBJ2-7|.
CASSIGGTRYEQYF
TGTGCCAGTAGTATCGGTGGCACCCGCTACGAGCAGTACTTC
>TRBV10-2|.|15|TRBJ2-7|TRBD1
CASSASGTGSYEQYF
TGCGCCAGCAGTGCGTCCGGGACAGGCTCCTACGAGCAGTACTTC
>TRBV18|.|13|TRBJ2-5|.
CASSPPSQETQYF
TGTGCCAGCTCACCACCTAGCCAAGAGACCCAGTACTTC
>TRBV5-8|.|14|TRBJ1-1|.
CASSLWGRITEAFF
TGTGCCAGCAGCTTGTGGGGGCGGATCACTGAAGCTTTCTTT
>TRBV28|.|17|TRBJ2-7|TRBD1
CASKGPGQGPSSYEQYF
TGTGCCAGCAAGGGACCCGGACAGGGACCATCATCCTACGAGCAGTACTTC
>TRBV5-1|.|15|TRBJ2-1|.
CASGKGGAGYNEQFF
TGCGCCAGCGGGAAGGGGGGAGCAGGTTACAATGAGCAGTTCTTC
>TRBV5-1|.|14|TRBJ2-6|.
CASSVVGGANVLTF
TGCGCCAGCAGTGTAGTTGGTGGGGCCAACGTCCTGACTTTC
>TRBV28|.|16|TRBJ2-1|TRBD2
CASSLSVSGSLNEQFF
TGTGCCAGCAGCCTATCTGTTAGCGGGAGTCTCAATGAGCAGTTCTTC
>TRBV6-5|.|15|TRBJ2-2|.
CASSSTGPLTGELFF
TGTGCCAGCAGTTCGACGGGGCCCCTCACCGGGGAGCTGTTTTTT
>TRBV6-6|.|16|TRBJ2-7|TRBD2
CASSPWTSGSLYEQYF
TGTGCCAGCAGTCCCTGGACTAGCGGGAGCTTGTACGAGCAGTACTTC
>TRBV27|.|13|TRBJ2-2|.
CASSFLNTGELFF
TGTGCCAGCAGTTTCTTAAACACCGGGGAGCTGTTTTTT
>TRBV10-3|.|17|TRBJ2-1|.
CAISRDTSFIDYNEQFF
TGTGCCATCAGCAGGGACACGTCCTTTATCGATTACAATGAGCAGTTCTTC
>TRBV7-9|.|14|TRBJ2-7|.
CASSSFREAWEQYF
TGTGCCAGCAGCTCCTTTCGGGAAGCGTGGGAGCAGTACTTC
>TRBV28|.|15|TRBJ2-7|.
CASSLFGTGNKEQYF
TGTGCCAGCAGTTTATTCGGCACAGGGAACAAGGAGCAGTACTTC
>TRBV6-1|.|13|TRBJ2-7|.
CASSQSKGYEQYF
TGTGCCAGCAGTCAATCAAAGGGGTACGAGCAGTACTTC
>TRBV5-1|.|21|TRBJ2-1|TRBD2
CASSLGNSRYGLAGVGDEQFF
TGCGCCAGCAGCTTGGGAAACAGCAGATACGGACTAGCGGGAGTCGGTGATGAGCAGTTCTTC
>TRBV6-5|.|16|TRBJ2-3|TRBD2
CASSYRRIAGTDTQYF
TGTGCCAGCAGTTACCGTCGGATAGCGGGAACAGATACGCAGTATTTT
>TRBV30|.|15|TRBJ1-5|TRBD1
CAWSDRTGGYQPQHF
TGTGCCTGGAGTGATAGGACAGGGGGCTATCAGCCCCAGCATTTT
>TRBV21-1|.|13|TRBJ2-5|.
CASGFLYQETQYF
TGTGCCAGCGGCTTTTTGTACCAAGAGACCCAGTACTTC